Listed here are 23 T cell receptor beta chains from one sample, sequenced in a study of memory CD4+ T cells and cytomegalovirus serostatus. Single viable CD3+CD4+CD8-CD45RO+ cells were sorted as the memory CD4+ T cells. The assay was immunoSEQ multiplex PCR, and TCRdb's table has in-frame clones only and misses some. Of tens of thousands of clones detected, around 80% appear once; the ten largest clones hold 1.1%. Sequenced material: memory CD4+ T cells from blood. Receptors were obtained from an adult in good health and CMV-seronegative.

V and J are TRBV7-6 and TRBJ1-6, with TRBD1 identical over 10 bases. Germline assignment: CDR1 SGHVS and CDR2 FNYEAQ. Germline trimming cut 4 bases from V and 6 bases from J; bases unmatched to any gene: 3. The CDR3 is 15 amino acids. The DNA of the CDR3 is TGTGCCAGCAGCTCCGGGACAGGGGTTAATTCACCCCTCCACTTT. Translation: CASSSGTGVNSPLHF.

This clone has only a few counts. The chain combines TRBV7-8 with TRBJ2-1, with 9 bases aligning to TRBD1. CDR3 size: 15 residues. Unmatched junction bases numbered 8, after V lost 4 bases and J lost 7 bases. Germline CDR1 SGHVS, CDR2 FQNEAQ. CDR3 in DNA: TGTGCCAGCAGCTCCTCCTGGACAGGGGAAAATGAGCAGTTCTTC. This sequence encodes CASSSSWTGENEQFF.

The chain has TRBV11-2 and TRBJ1-3; perhaps TRBD1 as D (5 bases). The CDR3 consists of 16 residues. Germline V lookup: CDR1 SGHAT, CDR2 FQNNGV. V was clipped by 5 bases and J by 4 bases, with 18 bases between them. CDR3 residues: CASSQLGRGTGNTIYF. CDR3 nucleotide sequence: TGTGCCAGCAGCCAGTTGGGGAGGGGCACGGGAAACACCATATATTTT.

The chain employs TRBV2 and TRBJ1-2; D possibly corresponds to TRBD1 (5 bases). The V end lost 1 base, the J end lost 4 bases, and 16 bases lay between the germline ends. CDR3 length equals 16 residues. The germline V gene encodes CDR1 SNHLY and CDR2 FYNNEI. Here the CDR3 reads CASSEGYSRTLYGYTF. In nucleotides, the CDR3 is TGTGCCAGCAGTGAAGGATATAGCAGGACACTCTATGGCTACACCTTC.

The chain uses TRBV2 and TRBJ2-1; no firm D call. CDR1 is SNHLY, CDR2 FYNNEI, per germline. V shed 3 bases and J shed 0 bases, with 15 bases lying between them. The CDR3 length is 17 residues. DNA of the CDR3: TGTGCCAGCAGTGACCAAATAGCTGCTAGCTCCTACAATGAGCAGTTCTTC. Its protein is CASSDQIAASSYNEQFF. The variable domain in full, with the rest retrieved from reference TRBV2 and TRBJ2-1, is EPEVTQTPSHQVTQMGQEVILRCVPISNHLYFYWYRQILGQKVEFLVSFYNNEISEKSEIFDDQFSVERPDGSNFTLKIRSTKLEDSAMYFCASSDQIAASSYNEQFFGPGTRLTVL.

The chain combines TRBV11-2 with TRBJ1-1; D ambiguous. Looked up from germline, CDR1 is SGHAT and CDR2 is FQNNGV. This CDR3 comprises 14 residues. The V end was cut by 0 bases, the J end by 10 bases, with 15 bases between. This CDR3 reads CASSLDWSASVAFF. The CDR3 DNA reads as TGTGCCAGCAGCTTAGACTGGTCGGCGAGCGTAGCTTTCTTT.

In regard to this clone: This same CDR3 is encoded by further DNA sequences in the sample. This chain joins TRBV4-3 and TRBJ2-7; 9 bases line up with TRBD1. The CDR3 runs 16 residues. The germline gives CDR1 LGHNA, CDR2 YSLEER. V lost 0 bases and J lost 4; bases outside the gene matches: 7. The CDR3 nucleotides are TGCGCCAGCAGCCAAGAGCCGGGACAGGGAGGGTACGAGCAGTACTTC. This encodes CASSQEPGQGGYEQYF.

The J gene is TRBJ2-3, the V gene TRBV28; possible D gene TRBD2, 5 bases. The CDR3 is 13 residues long. V lost 9 bases, J lost 9 bases, and 19 bases lay in between. CDR1 is MDHEN and CDR2 is SYDVKM in the germline V gene. CDR3: CASLDPGKGTQYF. CDR3 nucleotides: TGTGCCAGTCTCGACCCGGGAAAGGGCACGCAGTATTTT.

The chain couples TRBV5-1 to TRBJ1-4; the D gene is possibly TRBD1 (5 bases). V was cut by 4 bases and J by 8 bases, with 15 bases left in between. CDR3 size: 14 residues. Germline V gene sequence: CDR1 SGHRS, CDR2 YFSETQ. The CDR3 DNA follows: TGCGCCAGCAGCCCGGTGAGGGGAAAAGAAAAACTGTTTTTT. This codes for CASSPVRGKEKLFF.

As for this clone: Other DNA sequences in this sample translate to the same CDR3. V gene TRBV29-1 combines with J gene TRBJ1-1, with TRBD1 as a possible D gene (5 bases). Germline V gives CDR1 SQVTM, CDR2 ANQGSEA. This CDR3 is 12 amino acids long. DNA of the CDR3: TGCAGTGCTCGAAACCAGGGCACTGAAGCTTTCTTT. Encoded protein: CSARNQGTEAFF.

The chain has TRBV27 and TRBJ2-2, with D tentatively TRBD1 or TRBD2 (5 bases each). The V end was cut by 4 bases, the J end by 4 bases, with 16 bases between. The CDR3 length is 16 residues. The germline V gene has CDR1 MNHEY and CDR2 SMNVEV (reference sequence). The CDR3 DNA reads TGTGCCAGCAGTTGGGGGACCCGGAGGAGCACCGGGGAGCTGTTTTTT. It encodes CASSWGTRRSTGELFF.

This clone was observed a few times. The chain uses TRBV18 and TRBJ1-2; 8 bases align to TRBD1. After removal of 2 bases from V and 7 bases from J, the junction contained 9 bases not matched to a gene. Looked up from germline, CDR1 is KGHSH and CDR2 is LQKENI. CDR3 length: 15 amino acids. CDR3 sequence (DNA): TGTGCCAGCTCACCAACCTCTACGACAGGGGTTGGCTACACCTTC. Protein sequence: CASSPTSTTGVGYTF.

This clone was seen more than once but under ten times. CDR3 nucleotide sequence: TGTGCCAGCAGGGGAGACACCGGGGAGCTGTTTTTT. It yields the protein CASRGDTGELFF. This chain connects TRBV2 to TRBJ2-2; TRBD2 might be the D (5 bases). The CDR3 totals 12 residues. CDR1 is SNHLY and CDR2 is FYNNEI in the germline V gene. Deletions cut 6 bases from V and 3 bases from J, with 5 bases between.

This sequence joins TRBV5-4 and TRBJ2-1; D assignment may be TRBD1 or TRBD2 (5 bases each). The CDR3 runs 15 residues. Trimming removed 0 bases at V and 6 bases at J, with 13 bases between. Germline V gene data show CDR1 as SGHNT and CDR2 as YYREEE (reference sequence). The CDR3 spells CASSLGLGGGNEQFF. The DNA for the CDR3 is TGTGCCAGCAGCTTGGGGCTAGGTGGGGGCAATGAGCAGTTCTTC.

CDR3 region: CASSLQPTGAKFF. Here the CDR3 DNA reads TGCGCCAGCAGCTTACAACCGACAGGGGCTAAGTTCTTC. The chain recombines TRBV5-1 with TRBJ2-1; TRBD1 aligns across 8 bases. The V gene end was trimmed by 2 bases and the J gene end by 14 bases; junction bases not matched to a gene: 9. The CDR3 has 13 residues. In germline, CDR1 is SGHRS, CDR2 YFSETQ.

V and J are TRBV11-3 and TRBJ2-1; TRBD2 is a possible D gene (7 bases). Trimming took 1 base from V and 5 from J, leaving 12 bases between them. CDR1 SGHNT and CDR2 YENEEA come from the germline V gene. This CDR3 comprises 15 residues. CDR3 in DNA: TGTGCCAGCAGCTTAGGCGGGGGCCCTAACAATGAGCAGTTCTTC. It translates to CASSLGGGPNNEQFF.

The chain joins TRBV27 to TRBJ2-3; D remains unclear. Germline CDR1 MNHEY, CDR2 SMNVEV (reference sequence). The V end lost 6 bases, the J end lost 11 bases, and 18 bases lay between the germline ends. The CDR3 spans 13 residues. CDR3 nucleotides: TGTGCCAGCAGCCCCAGTCAGAGGCCCCAGCAGTATTTT. This sequence encodes CASSPSQRPQQYF.

The V gene is TRBV7-9, the J gene TRBJ2-7, with 8 bases lining up with TRBD2. The CDR3 is made up of 15 amino acids. J lost 3 bases, V lost 0 bases, and 4 bases had no gene match. Germline V lookup: CDR1 SEHNR, CDR2 FQNEAQ (reference sequence). The CDR3 coding sequence is TGTGCCAGCAGCTTAGCCAGCGGGAGTAGCTACGAGCAGTACTTC. This translates into CASSLASGSSYEQYF.

This chain links TRBV9 with TRBJ1-3, with TRBD1 as a possible D gene (6 bases). Germline assignment: CDR1 SGDLS and CDR2 YYNGEE. This CDR3 is built from 15 residues. V was clipped by 4 bases and J by 0 bases, with 11 bases between them. CDR3 sequence reads: CASSPQGSSGNTIYF. The CDR3 coding sequence is TGTGCCAGCAGCCCCCAGGGGAGCTCTGGAAACACCATATATTTT.

This clone was observed a single time. The chain employs TRBV30 and TRBJ2-3, with D maybe TRBD1 (6 bases). Germline-derived CDR1 and CDR2 are GTSNPN and SVGIG (reference sequence). V was clipped by 3 bases and J by 0 bases, with 10 bases between them. This CDR3 is built from 14 residues. The CDR3 bases are TGTGCCTGGAGGAGAGGACAGAGCACAGATACGCAGTATTTT. Its protein is CAWRRGQSTDTQYF.

The CDR3 region has the DNA TGTGCCAGCAGAGTACAGGGGGCAGCTCAGCCCCAGCATTTT. It specifies CASRVQGAAQPQHF. The chain uses TRBV28 and TRBJ1-5; 9 bases are shared with TRBD1. V was pared by 6 bases and J by 6 bases, with 6 bases of the junction left unmatched. CDR1 MDHEN and CDR2 SYDVKM come from the germline V gene. This CDR3 spans 14 amino acids.

This chain connects TRBV7-2 to TRBJ1-4; D remains ambiguous. Germline V gene lookup returns CDR1 SGHTA and CDR2 FQGNSA. V was pared by 6 bases and J by 0 bases, with 11 bases between. This CDR3 is 15 amino acids long. The CDR3 loop is CASSSGPATNEKLFF. CDR3 sequence (DNA): TGTGCCAGCAGTTCTGGACCCGCAACTAATGAAAAACTGTTTTTT.

A word on this clone: The sample contains more than one DNA sequence encoding this CDR3. The V gene is TRBV6-5, the J gene TRBJ2-5; TRBD1 or TRBD2 may be the D gene (5 bases each). The CDR3 length is 13 residues. Germline CDR1 reads MNHEY; CDR2 reads SVGAGI. V lost 5 bases and J 4 bases, leaving 11 bases between the germline ends. The CDR3 sequence: CASSPSGTETQYF. DNA of the CDR3: TGTGCCAGCAGTCCCTCCGGGACAGAGACCCAGTACTTC.